This T cell receptor beta chain was documented in a study of shared T cell receptors in the human thymus. Measured with immunoSEQ multiplex PCR; TCRdb has only the in-frame clones, and not every one. The sample includes more than 550,000 clones, around 87% of them seen just once. The V segment lost 5 bases and the J segment 0 bases; nucleotides outside the gene matches: 6. The CDR3 has 15 amino acids. Germline values: CDR1 SGHAT, CDR2 FQNNGV. The data also belong to a second study, concerning human thymus T cells.

The sequence was collected from a boy younger than two with a congenital heart defect. Source material: thymocytes. The genes are TRBV11-2 and TRBJ1-1; 7 bases are shared with TRBD1. The CDR3 loop is CASSPGQYLNTEAFF. The CDR3 DNA is TGTGCCAGCAGCCCGGGACAGTACCTGAACACTGAAGCTTTCTTT.